This TCR beta chain was recovered during a study of T cell responses to AZD1222 COVID-19 vaccine. Overall study: Analyses pooled second doses at about 4 or about 12 weeks. Study conclusions and caveats: Scientists sampled the repertoires only once the peak T cell response had passed. Among those given AZD1222, only five or six were seropositive at baseline. Spike-specific TCR breadth and depth grew following two AZD1222 doses.

A note on this clone: Its antigen is as yet unknown.

Profiled with immunoSEQ multiplex PCR; TCRdb holds only in-frame clones, not every one. The profile shows over 95,000 clones, 90% to 95% of them singletons. Germline values: CDR1 SGHRS, CDR2 YFSETQ. The V and J ends lost 4 bases and 4 bases, in that order; junction bases with no gene match: 9. The CDR3 sequence is 18 residues long. The origin of this receptor is an adult in good health. Specimen: peripheral blood, collected on day 0 of AZD1222 vaccination. The chain is built from TRBV5-1 and TRBJ2-2, with TRBD2 matching 14 bases. CDR3 nucleotides: TGCGCCAGCAGCGGAGCGACTAGCGGGGGGGCGTTCACCGGGGAGCTGTTTTTT. It encodes CASSGATSGGAFTGELFF. Full variable domain (missing parts from reference TRBV5-1 and TRBJ2-2): KAGVTQTPRYLIKTRGQQVTLSCSPISGHRSVSWYQQTPGQGLQFLFEYFSETQRNKGNFPGRFSGRQFSNSRSEMNVSTLELGDSALYLCASSGATSGGAFTGELFFGEGSRLTVL.